The clone carrying this T cell receptor beta chain was counted ten times or more. These data come from a study of regulatory T cells in long-lasting Graves disease. Sequencing libraries for TCR beta were prepared with iRepertoire HTBI primers and Arm-PCR of CDR3 regions. TCRdb analysed the multiplex PCR reads with MiXCR anew, one entry per CDR3 protein. The sample carries approximately 310,000 distinct CDR3 sequences, 18% recorded once. The time point denotes: newly diagnosed GD, antithyroid drugs for less than 3 months. RNA from PBMCs was the source of the TCR library. V lost 3 bases and J 5 bases, leaving 13 bases between the germline ends. Germline V lookup: CDR1 LNHDA, CDR2 SQIVND (reference sequence). CDR3 length equals 14 residues.

This clonotype was sampled from a female donor with Graves disease. The gene calls are TRBV19 and TRBJ2-5; D is undetermined. Source: peripheral blood mononuclear cells (PBMCs), taken at new diagnosis, from a patient treated with antithyroid drugs. The CDR3 is CASSIKDIVETQYF. In nucleotides, the CDR3 is TGTGCCAGTAGTATTAAGGATATCGTGGAGACCCAGTACTTC. Full variable domain (outside the CDR3, taken from reference TRBV19 and TRBJ2-5): DGGITQSPKYLFRKEGQNVTLSCEQNLNHDAMYWYRQDPGQGLRLIYYSQIVNDFQKGDIAEGYSVSREKKESFPLTVTSAQKNPTAFYLCASSIKDIVETQYFGPGTRLLVL.